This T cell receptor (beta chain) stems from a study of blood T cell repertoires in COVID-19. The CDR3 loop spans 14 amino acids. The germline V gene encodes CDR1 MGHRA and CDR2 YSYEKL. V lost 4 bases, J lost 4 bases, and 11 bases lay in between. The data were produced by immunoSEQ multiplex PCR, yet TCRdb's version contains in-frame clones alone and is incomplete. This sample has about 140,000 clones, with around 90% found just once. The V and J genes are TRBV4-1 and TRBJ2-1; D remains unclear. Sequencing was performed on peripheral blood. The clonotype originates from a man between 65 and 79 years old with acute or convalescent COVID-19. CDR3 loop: CASSPRAPYNEQFF. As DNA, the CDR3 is TGCGCCAGCAGCCCGAGAGCGCCTTACAATGAGCAGTTCTTC.